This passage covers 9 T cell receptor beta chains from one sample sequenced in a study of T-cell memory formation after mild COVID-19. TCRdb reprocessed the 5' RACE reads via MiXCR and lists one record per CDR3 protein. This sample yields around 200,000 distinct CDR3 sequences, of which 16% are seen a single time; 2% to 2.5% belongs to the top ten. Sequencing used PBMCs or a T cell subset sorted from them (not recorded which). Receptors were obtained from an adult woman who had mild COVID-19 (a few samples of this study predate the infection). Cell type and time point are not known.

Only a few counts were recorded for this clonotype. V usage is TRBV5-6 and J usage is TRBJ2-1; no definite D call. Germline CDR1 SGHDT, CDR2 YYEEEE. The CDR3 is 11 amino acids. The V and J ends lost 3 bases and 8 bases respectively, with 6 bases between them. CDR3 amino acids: CASSSYYEQFF. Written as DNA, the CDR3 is TGTGCCAGCAGCTCCTATTATGAGCAGTTCTTC.

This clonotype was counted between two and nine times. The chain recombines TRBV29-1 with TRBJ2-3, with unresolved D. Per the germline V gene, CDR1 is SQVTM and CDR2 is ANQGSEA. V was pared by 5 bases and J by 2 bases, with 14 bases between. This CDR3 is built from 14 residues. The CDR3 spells CSVLRSITTDTQYF. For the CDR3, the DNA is TGCAGCGTTCTGCGATCCATTACCACAGATACGCAGTATTTT.

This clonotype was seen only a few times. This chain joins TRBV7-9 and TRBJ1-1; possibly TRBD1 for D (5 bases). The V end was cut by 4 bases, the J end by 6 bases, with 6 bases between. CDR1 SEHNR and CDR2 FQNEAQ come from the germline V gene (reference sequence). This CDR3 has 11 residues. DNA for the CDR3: TGTGCCAGCAGCTCAGGGCCTGAAGCTTTCTTT. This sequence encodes CASSSGPEAFF.

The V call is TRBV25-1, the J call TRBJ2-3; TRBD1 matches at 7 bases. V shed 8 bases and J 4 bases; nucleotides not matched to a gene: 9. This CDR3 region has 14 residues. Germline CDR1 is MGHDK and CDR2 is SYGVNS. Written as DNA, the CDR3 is TGTGCCAGCGGAAGGACAGGAGGTGCAGATACGCAGTATTTT. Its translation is CASGRTGGADTQYF. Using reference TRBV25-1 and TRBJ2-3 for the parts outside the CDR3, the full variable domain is EADIYQTPRYLVIGTGKKITLECSQTMGHDKMYWYQQDPGMELHLIHYSYGVNSTEKGDLSSESTVSRIRTEHFPLTLESARPSHTSQYLCASGRTGGADTQYFGPGTRLTVL.

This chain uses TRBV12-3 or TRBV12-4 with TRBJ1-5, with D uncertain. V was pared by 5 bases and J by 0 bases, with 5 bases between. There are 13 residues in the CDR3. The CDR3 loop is CASSDYSNQPQHF. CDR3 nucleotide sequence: TGTGCCAGCAGTGACTATAGCAATCAGCCCCAGCATTTT.

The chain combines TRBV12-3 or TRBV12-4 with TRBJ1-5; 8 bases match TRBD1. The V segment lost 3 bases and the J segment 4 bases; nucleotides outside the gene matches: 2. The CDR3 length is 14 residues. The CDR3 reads CASSFRQGNQPQHF. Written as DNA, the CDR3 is TGTGCCAGCAGTTTCAGACAGGGGAATCAGCCCCAGCATTTT.

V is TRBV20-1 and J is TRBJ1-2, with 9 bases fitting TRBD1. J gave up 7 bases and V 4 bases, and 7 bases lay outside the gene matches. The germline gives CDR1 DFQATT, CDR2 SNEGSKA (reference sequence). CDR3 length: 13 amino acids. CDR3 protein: CSANIQGAGGYTF. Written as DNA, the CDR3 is TGCAGTGCTAATATACAGGGGGCAGGTGGCTACACCTTC.

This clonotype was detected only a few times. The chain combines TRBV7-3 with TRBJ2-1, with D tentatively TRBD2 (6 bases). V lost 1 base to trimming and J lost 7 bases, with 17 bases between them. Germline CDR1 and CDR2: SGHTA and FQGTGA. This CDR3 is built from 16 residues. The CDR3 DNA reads TGTGCCAGCAGCTTAATACCCCGTCTCGCGGGGAATGAGCAGTTCTTC. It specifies CASSLIPRLAGNEQFF.

The CDR3 coding sequence is TGTGCCAGCAGCGTTAGTTTGACAGATACGCAGTATTTT. This sequence encodes CASSVSLTDTQYF. The V call is TRBV9, the J call TRBJ2-3; the D is unclear. CDR1 is SGDLS and CDR2 is YYNGEE in the germline V gene. CDR3 length: 13 residues. V lost 2 bases and J lost 3, with 7 bases in between. The full variable domain, in which reference TRBV9 and TRBJ2-3 provide the parts outside the CDR3, is DSGVTQTPKHLITATGQRVTLRCSPRSGDLSVYWYQQSLDQGLQFLIQYYNGEERAKGNILERFSAQQFPDLHSELNLSSLELGDSALYFCASSVSLTDTQYFGPGTRLTVL.